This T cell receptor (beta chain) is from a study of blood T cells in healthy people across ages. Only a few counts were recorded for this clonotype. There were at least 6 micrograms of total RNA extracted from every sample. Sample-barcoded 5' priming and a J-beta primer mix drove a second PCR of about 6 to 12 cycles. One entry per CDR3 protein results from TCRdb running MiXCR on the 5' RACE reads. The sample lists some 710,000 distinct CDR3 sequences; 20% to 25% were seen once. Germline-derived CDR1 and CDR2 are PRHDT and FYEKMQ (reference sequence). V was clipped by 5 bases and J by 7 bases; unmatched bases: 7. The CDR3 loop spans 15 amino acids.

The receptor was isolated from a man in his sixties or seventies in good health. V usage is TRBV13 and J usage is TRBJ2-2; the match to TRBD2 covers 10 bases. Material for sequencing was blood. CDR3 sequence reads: CASSPSGRGGGELFF. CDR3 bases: TGTGCCAGCAGCCCGAGCGGGAGGGGAGGCGGGGAGCTGTTTTTT.